This record covers a single T cell receptor (beta chain). The data originate from a study of T cell responses to AZD1222 COVID-19 vaccine. TCRdb keeps only in-frame clones here, not all; method: immunoSEQ multiplex PCR. The data show some 140,000 clones, about 94% seen once. Trimming took off 6 bases at V and 10 bases at J, with 15 bases between the two ends. The germline CDR1 and CDR2 sequences are MNHEY and SMNVEV (reference sequence). CDR3 length: 12 residues. This sample comprised peripheral blood, obtained on day 0 of AZD1222 vaccination. The rearrangement links TRBV27 to TRBJ1-1; the D gene is possibly TRBD1 (5 bases). The TCR originated in an adult in good health. The DNA of the CDR3 is TGTGCCAGCAGGGCCTACCCCGACAGAGCTTTCTTT. Translation: CASRAYPDRAFF.